This TCR beta chain originates from a study of blood T cell repertoires in COVID-19. Study overall: Samples representing acute and convalescent COVID-19 were sourced from the United States, Italy and Spain.

Authors' methods: By means of reference gene primer amplification, nucleated cell counts were estimated. TCRdb's copy holds only in-frame clones and misses some; the assay was immunoSEQ multiplex PCR. V, J and clone size are those of that table, while D and trimming were read from the DNA. Here the sample spans about 270,000 clones, roughly 80% being singletons. The CDR3 has 11 amino acids. Trimming pared 2 bases from V and 7 bases from J, leaving 5 bases between. Germline V gene sequence: CDR1 LGHDT, CDR2 YNNKEL (reference sequence). This TCR was sampled from a human donor with COVID-19, enrolled during active disease. The donor label of this sample is uncertain. The gene calls are TRBV3-1 (or the pseudogene TRBV3-2) and TRBJ1-1, with D unclear. The sequenced sample consisted of peripheral blood. CDR3 nucleotides: TGTGCCAGCAGCCAAACAGATGAAGCTTTCTTT. Its translation is CASSQTDEAFF.